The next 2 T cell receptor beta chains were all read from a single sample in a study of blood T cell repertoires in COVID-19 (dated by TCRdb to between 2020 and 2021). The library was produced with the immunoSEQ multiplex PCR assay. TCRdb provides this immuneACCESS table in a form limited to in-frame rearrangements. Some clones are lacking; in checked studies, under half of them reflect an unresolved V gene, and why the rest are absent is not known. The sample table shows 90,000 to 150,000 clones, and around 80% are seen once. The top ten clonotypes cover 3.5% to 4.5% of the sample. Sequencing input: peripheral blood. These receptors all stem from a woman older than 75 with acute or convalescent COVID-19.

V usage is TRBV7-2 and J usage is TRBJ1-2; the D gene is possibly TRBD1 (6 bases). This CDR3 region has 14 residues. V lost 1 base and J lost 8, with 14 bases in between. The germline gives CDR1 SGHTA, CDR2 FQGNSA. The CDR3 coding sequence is TGTGCCAGCAGCTTAGAACAGGGAGTAGGGGGCTACACCTTC. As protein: CASSLEQGVGGYTF.

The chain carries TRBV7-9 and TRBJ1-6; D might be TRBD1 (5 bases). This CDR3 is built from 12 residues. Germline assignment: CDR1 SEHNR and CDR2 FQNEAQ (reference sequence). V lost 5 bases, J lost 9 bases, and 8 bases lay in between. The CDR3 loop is CASSRDGSPLHF. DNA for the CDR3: TGTGCCAGCAGCAGGGACGGTTCACCCCTCCACTTT.